The 2 T cell receptor beta chains below all came from one sample that was sequenced in a study of response to subunit inactivated influenza vaccine. TCRdb re-called the RT-PCR reads with MiXCR, one entry per CDR3 protein. The repertoire holds over 400,000 distinct CDR3 sequences, roughly 9.8% seen once, with roughly 12% in the top ten. The specimen comprised PBMCs from blood, sampled more than 35 days after vaccination. These receptors originate from a man aged 45-65 years who received an inactivated influenza vaccine.

The V call is TRBV25-1, the J call TRBJ2-5; no definite D call. There are 13 residues in the CDR3. The germline V and J ends were trimmed by 5 bases and 0 bases, with 7 bases remaining between them. Per germline, CDR1 MGHDK and CDR2 SYGVNS. Written as DNA, the CDR3 is TGTGCCAGCAGTAGAAGCTACCAAGAGACCCAGTACTTC. This translates into CASSRSYQETQYF.

This clonotype has ten or more counts. The V call is TRBV6-1, the J call TRBJ2-5; 10 bases fit TRBD2. Germline V gives CDR1 MNHNS, CDR2 SASEGT. The CDR3 loop spans 14 amino acids. The ends lost 5 bases at V and 5 bases at J; junction bases unmatched: 5. The DNA of the CDR3 is TGTGCCAGCAGTCCGACTAGCGGGCGTGAGACCCAGTACTTC. Translation: CASSPTSGRETQYF.